This is a list of T cell receptor beta chains from one sample in a study of cytomegalovirus exposure and HLA in healthy donors. Assay: immunoSEQ multiplex PCR; the TCRdb copy retains only in-frame clones and omits some. The repertoire holds approximately 290,000 clones, with about 80% as singletons. Material: PBMCs. The receptors were sampled from a girl aged 2 to 10 in good health and CMV-seronegative. Each CDR3 is given with its conserved first and last residue. D genes are given only for firm matches. Size is stated for part of the rows, as once, few or many counts, or as a class when the clone is expanded.

cdr3_nt | cdr3_aa | d_call | v_call | clone_size | j_call
TGCGCCAGCAGCTTGGGTCCGGGTCGATACACCGGGGAGCTGTTTTTT | CASSLGPGRYTGELFF | NA | TRBV5-1 | NA | TRBJ2-2
TGTGCCACCAGCAGTGGTGACAGGGGGCTTGAAAAACTGTTTTTT | CATSSGDRGLEKLFF | TRBD1 | TRBV15 | NA | TRBJ1-4
TGTGCCAGCACCTCCCCCTCCGGACACGGACAAGAGACCCAGTACTTC | CASTSPSGHGQETQYF | NA | TRBV28 | few | TRBJ2-5
TGTGCCAGCAGCCCTAGACCCGGGACAGGGGGCCCCAAGGAGCTGTTTTTT | CASSPRPGTGGPKELFF | TRBD1 | TRBV7-7 | NA | TRBJ2-2
TGTGCCAGCAAATCGGCGGTTCCCTCCTACGAGCAGTACTTC | CASKSAVPSYEQYF | NA | TRBV7-2 | NA | TRBJ2-7
TGTGCCAGCAGCTTGGGGACAGGGGGTGAAAAACTGTTTTTT | CASSLGTGGEKLFF | TRBD1 | TRBV5-4 | few | TRBJ1-4
TGTGCCAGCAGTGCAAAAAACACGTATGGCTACACCTTC | CASSAKNTYGYTF | NA | TRBV25-1 | few | TRBJ1-2
TGTGCCAGCAGTCCGGGAGGCTCTGGAAACACCATATATTTT | CASSPGGSGNTIYF | NA | TRBV28 | NA | TRBJ1-3
TGTGCCAGCAGCAGATGGACTAGCGGGGGACAATACAATGAGCAGTTCTTC | CASSRWTSGGQYNEQFF | TRBD2 | TRBV7-2 | NA | TRBJ2-1
TGTGCCAGTAACAGGGGGGCTAGCACAGATACGCAGTATTTT | CASNRGASTDTQYF | TRBD1 | TRBV19 | NA | TRBJ2-3
TGTGCCAGCAGTTACTCCCTAGTGCGTGGTTTCCATGAGCAGTTCTTC | CASSYSLVRGFHEQFF | NA | TRBV6-5 | NA | TRBJ2-1
TGTGCCAGCACTTTTTCGCCGAGGTCTAGCGGGGGGGCCCGGGGAGATACGCAGTATTTT | CASTFSPRSSGGARGDTQYF | TRBD2 | TRBV28 | NA | TRBJ2-3